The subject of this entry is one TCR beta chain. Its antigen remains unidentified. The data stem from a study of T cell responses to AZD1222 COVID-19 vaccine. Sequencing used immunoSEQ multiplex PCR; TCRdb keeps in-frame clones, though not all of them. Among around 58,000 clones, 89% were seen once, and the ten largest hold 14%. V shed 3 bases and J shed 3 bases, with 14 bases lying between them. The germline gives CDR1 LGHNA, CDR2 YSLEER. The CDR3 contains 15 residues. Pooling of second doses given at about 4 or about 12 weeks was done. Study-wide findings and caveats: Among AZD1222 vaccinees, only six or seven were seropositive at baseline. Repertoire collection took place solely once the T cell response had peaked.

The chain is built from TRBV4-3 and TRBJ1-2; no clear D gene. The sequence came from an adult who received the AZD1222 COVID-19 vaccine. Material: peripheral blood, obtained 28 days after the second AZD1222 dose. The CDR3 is CASSHKTGVDYGYTF. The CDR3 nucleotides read TGCGCCAGCAGCCACAAAACGGGAGTTGACTATGGCTACACCTTC.